These 21 T cell receptor beta chains share one sample of origin, sequenced in a study of blood T cell repertoires in COVID-19. The protocol was immunoSEQ multiplex PCR, while the TCRdb copy is restricted to in-frame clones and leaves out a portion. The repertoire has some 79,000 clones, roughly 89% of them found once; the top ten carry more than 11%. Sequenced: peripheral blood. Source of these receptors: a man between 65 and 80 years old with active or convalescent COVID-19.

The rearrangement joins TRBV10-3 to TRBJ1-5; 9 bases match TRBD1. The trim removed 6 bases at V and 3 bases at J, leaving 12 bases unmatched. CDR1 is ENHRY and CDR2 is SYGVKD in the germline V gene. The CDR3 covers 17 residues. CDR3 nucleotide sequence: TGTGCCATCAGGGAGGGCCCCGGGACAGGGTCCAATCAGCCCCAGCATTTT. Its protein product is CAIREGPGTGSNQPQHF.

The chain combines TRBV5-4 with TRBJ2-1, with TRBD1 identical over 7 bases. The CDR3 totals 14 residues. Germline CDR1 SGHNT, CDR2 YYREEE (reference sequence). V dropped 4 bases and J dropped 6; count of bases not matched to a gene: 7. The CDR3 DNA follows: TGTGCCAGCAGCGACAGACAGGGTGGCAATGAGCAGTTCTTC. Translated: CASSDRQGGNEQFF. The full variable domain, with the rest looked up from reference TRBV5-4 and TRBJ2-1, is ETGVTQSPTHLIKTRGQQVTLRCSSQSGHNTVSWYQQALGQGPQFIFQYYREEENGRGNFPPRFSGLQFPNYSSELNVNALELDDSALYLCASSDRQGGNEQFFGPGTRLTVL.

J is TRBJ1-2 and V is TRBV7-3; D gene ambiguous. The CDR3 contains 15 residues. V lost 1 base and J 4 bases, leaving 13 bases between the germline ends. The germline gives CDR1 SGHTA, CDR2 FQGTGA. In nucleotides, the CDR3 is TGTGCCAGCAGCTTAAAATTAAATATCGTCTATGGCTACACCTTC. Translated: CASSLKLNIVYGYTF.

The chain carries TRBV19 and TRBJ1-3; a weak D match, TRBD1 (6 bases). Germline values: CDR1 LNHDA, CDR2 SQIVND (reference sequence). This CDR3 comprises 13 residues. The ends were cut back, 7 bases at V and 5 bases at J, with 12 bases in the middle. The CDR3 spells CASIPTGRNTIYF. The CDR3 nucleotides read TGTGCCAGTATTCCGACAGGCCGAAACACCATATATTTT. The whole variable domain, filled in from reference TRBV19 and TRBJ1-3, reads DGGITQSPKYLFRKEGQNVTLSCEQNLNHDAMYWYRQDPGQGLRLIYYSQIVNDFQKGDIAEGYSVSREKKESFPLTVTSAQKNPTAFYLCASIPTGRNTIYFGEGSWLTVV.

The rearrangement joins TRBV3-1 (or the pseudogene TRBV3-2) to TRBJ1-1, with TRBD1 matching over 9 bases. In germline, CDR1 is LGHDT, CDR2 YNNKEL (reference sequence). The CDR3 extends over 16 amino acids. In nucleotides, the CDR3 is TGTGCTGAGGGACAGGGAAGCTGGTGTAGGAACACTGAAGCTTTCTTT. It codes for CAEGQGSWCRNTEAFF.

This chain uses TRBV5-8 with TRBJ1-2; D unresolved. The CDR3 loop spans 13 amino acids. The germline CDR1 and CDR2 sequences are SGHTS and YDEGEE. V gave up 4 bases and J gave up 4 bases, with 11 bases separating them. The CDR3 loop reads CASSPRALYGYTF. The CDR3 DNA reads as TGTGCCAGCAGCCCGCGGGCACTCTATGGCTACACCTTC.

This clone was found once. V and J are TRBV4-1 and TRBJ2-3; 8 bases match TRBD2. The CDR3 extends over 14 amino acids. V shed 1 base and J 14 bases; nucleotides not matched to a gene: 11. Germline V gene data show CDR1 as MGHRA and CDR2 as YSYEKL. The CDR3 sequence: CASSQVGAGGLGYF. The CDR3 bases are TGCGCCAGCAGCCAAGTGGGAGCCGGGGGACTAGGGTATTTT.

The chain joins TRBV18 to TRBJ2-1; weak D call: TRBD1 (6 bases). Germline V gene sequence: CDR1 KGHSH, CDR2 LQKENI. V dropped 0 bases and J dropped 7 bases, with 13 bases sitting between them. There are 15 residues in the CDR3. This CDR3 is CASSPPGSGVNEQFF. CDR3 nucleotides: TGTGCCAGCTCACCACCTGGGTCAGGGGTAAATGAGCAGTTCTTC.

About this clone: The sample has other DNA sequences that encode this CDR3 too. The chain links TRBV12-3 or TRBV12-4 to TRBJ1-5; 8 bases agree with TRBD1. Trimming at V came to 5 bases and at J to 6 bases, leaving 3 bases not matched to a gene. The CDR3 sequence is 13 residues long. The CDR3 here is CASSGQGGQPQHF. The CDR3 region has the DNA TGTGCCAGCAGTGGACAGGGCGGTCAGCCCCAGCATTTT.

This clone was observed a single time. The gene calls are TRBV29-1 and TRBJ1-5; a possible D gene is TRBD1 (6 bases). Trimming stripped 4 bases from V and 2 bases from J, with 15 bases between. The length of the CDR3 is 15 residues. Germline CDR1 and CDR2: SQVTM and ANQGSEA. In DNA form, the CDR3 reads TGCAGCGTTGGGGGGGGGCAGAGTGGCAATCAGCCCCAGCATTTT. Translated: CSVGGGQSGNQPQHF.

The gene calls are TRBV11-2 and TRBJ1-2, with 9 bases that match TRBD1. From germline, CDR1 is SGHAT and CDR2 FQNNGV. This CDR3 contains 14 residues. The J segment lost 8 bases and the V segment lost 3 bases, leaving 7 bases of the junction unmatched. This CDR3 reads CASSFTGGLGGYTF. Written as DNA, the CDR3 is TGTGCCAGCAGCTTTACAGGGGGCTTGGGAGGCTACACCTTC.

This chain uses TRBV23-1 with TRBJ1-1; the D gene is possibly TRBD1 (5 bases). TRBV23-1 is an open reading frame, and its role is uncertain. The CDR3 contains 11 residues. Trimming stripped 5 bases from V and 10 bases from J, with 11 bases between. This chain's CDR3 is CASSNRQGAFF. CDR3 in DNA: TGCGCCAGCAGTAACCGGCAGGGAGCTTTCTTT.

This clone appeared once. This chain uses TRBV6-2 or TRBV6-3 with TRBJ2-7; TRBD2 aligns across 8 bases. V shed 6 bases, J shed 2 bases, and the junction held 9 bases outside the gene matches. The CDR3 spans 15 residues. Germline V gives CDR1 MNHEY, CDR2 SVGEGT. In DNA form, the CDR3 reads TGTGCCAGCAGCTTCACGGGTAGCGGGACCTACGAGCAGTACTTC. This encodes CASSFTGSGTYEQYF.

The chain couples TRBV29-1 to TRBJ2-3; 11 bases map to TRBD1. The germline V gene has CDR1 SQVTM and CDR2 ANQGSEA. The length of the CDR3 is 17 residues. V shed 6 bases, J shed 3 bases, and the junction held 14 bases outside the gene matches. CDR3 sequence (DNA): TGCAGCGTCGATGGCGGTATGGACAGGGGGCTAACAGATACGCAGTATTTT. It codes for CSVDGGMDRGLTDTQYF.

The count of this clone is one. The chain carries TRBV28 and TRBJ1-6; D ambiguous. This CDR3 region has 14 residues. The V end lost 8 bases, the J end lost 5 bases, and 13 bases lay between the germline ends. CDR1 is MDHEN and CDR2 is SYDVKM in the germline V gene. CDR3 nucleotide sequence: TGTGCCAGCCGACCCCCGGGTAATAATTCACCCCTCCACTTT. Translated, it gives CASRPPGNNSPLHF.

The chain recombines TRBV28 with TRBJ2-5, with 9 nucleotides matching TRBD2. The CDR3 contains 13 residues. The germline V gene has CDR1 MDHEN and CDR2 SYDVKM. J lost 1 base, V lost 7 bases, and 1 base had no gene match. Here the CDR3 DNA reads TGTGCCAGCATACTAGCGGGCCAAGAGACCCAGTACTTC. It specifies CASILAGQETQYF.

V usage is TRBV5-4 and J usage is TRBJ2-5; D gene ambiguous. Germline lookup yields CDR1 SGHNT and CDR2 YYREEE (reference sequence). V gave up 0 bases and J gave up 5 bases, with 11 bases separating them. The CDR3 consists of 14 residues. CDR3 DNA: TGTGCCAGCAGCTTGGCTTTGGCTCCTGAGACCCAGTACTTC. It translates to CASSLALAPETQYF.

The sample holds one count of this clone. The chain recombines TRBV24-1 with TRBJ2-3, with 7 positions matching TRBD1. J gave up 0 bases and V 3 bases, and 5 bases lay outside the gene matches. Germline assignment: CDR1 KGHDR and CDR2 SFDVKD. This CDR3 has 16 residues. The CDR3 reads CATSDRGQASTDTQYF. CDR3 DNA: TGTGCCACCAGTGATCGAGGACAGGCGAGCACAGATACGCAGTATTTT.

V and J are TRBV21-1 and TRBJ2-2; TRBD1 is the table's D call and was not checked against the DNA. TRBV21-1 constitutes a pseudogene. The CDR3 extends over 19 amino acids. The CDR3 protein is CASSRTGRGLADNTGELFF. DNA of the CDR3: TGTGCCAGCAGCAGGACAGGGAGGGGGCTAGCGGATAACACCGGGGAGCTGTTTTTT.

The chain carries TRBV30 and TRBJ1-2, with 7 bases that match TRBD1. The CDR3 sequence is 13 residues long. The V and J ends lost 4 bases and 8 bases, in that order; junction bases with no gene match: 10. Germline V lookup: CDR1 GTSNPN, CDR2 SVGIG (reference sequence). The CDR3 protein is CAWTTGQARGYTF. Here the CDR3 DNA reads TGTGCCTGGACCACCGGACAGGCCCGAGGCTACACCTTC.

The chain has TRBV29-1 and TRBJ2-3, with 7 bases that match TRBD2. The junction had 13 bases not matched to a gene; V was cut back by 7 bases and J by 6 bases. Germline V gene lookup returns CDR1 SQVTM and CDR2 ANQGSEA. CDR3 length: 14 amino acids. CDR3 protein: CSASRGEVMDTQYF. The CDR3 nucleotides read TGCAGCGCGTCACGGGGGGAGGTAATGGATACGCAGTATTTT.